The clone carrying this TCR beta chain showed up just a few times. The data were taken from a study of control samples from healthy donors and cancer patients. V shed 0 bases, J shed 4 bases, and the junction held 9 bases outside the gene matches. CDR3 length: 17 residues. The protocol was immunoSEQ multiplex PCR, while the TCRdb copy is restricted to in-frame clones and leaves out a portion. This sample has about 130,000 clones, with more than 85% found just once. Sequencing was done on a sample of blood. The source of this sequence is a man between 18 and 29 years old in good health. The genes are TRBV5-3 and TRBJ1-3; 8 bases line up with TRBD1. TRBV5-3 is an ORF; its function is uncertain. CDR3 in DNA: TGTGCCAGAAGCTTGGTAAGACAGACAGGGGAGGGAAACACCATATATTTT. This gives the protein CARSLVRQTGEGNTIYF.